The TCR beta chain described here comes from a study of blood T cell repertoires in COVID-19. This clone was seen only a few times. CDR3 size: 12 residues. Germline V gene sequence: CDR1 SGHTS, CDR2 YDEGEE. After removal of 8 bases from V and 8 bases from J, the junction contained 4 bases not matched to a gene. Repertoires were generated with immunoSEQ multiplex PCR, while TCRdb's copy carries only in-frame clones and drops some. The repertoire holds about 140,000 clones, with 87% as singletons. The study recruited people aged 18 to 89 years across around 24 US areas. The rearrangement uses TRBV5-8 and TRBJ1-6; TRBD1 agrees at 7 bases. This receptor was identified in a man in his 60s who had recovered from COVID-19. Material for sequencing was PBMCs or T cells enriched from blood (not recorded which). The CDR3 DNA follows: TGTGCCAGTTCGGGACAGCATTCACCCCTCCACTTT. Translating gives CASSGQHSPLHF. Using reference TRBV5-8 and TRBJ1-6 for the parts outside the CDR3, the full variable domain is EAGVTQSPTHLIKTRGQQATLRCSPISGHTSVYWYQQALGLGLQFLLWYDEGEERNRGNFPPRFSGRQFPNYSSELNVNALELEDSALYLCASSGQHSPLHFGNGTRLTVT.